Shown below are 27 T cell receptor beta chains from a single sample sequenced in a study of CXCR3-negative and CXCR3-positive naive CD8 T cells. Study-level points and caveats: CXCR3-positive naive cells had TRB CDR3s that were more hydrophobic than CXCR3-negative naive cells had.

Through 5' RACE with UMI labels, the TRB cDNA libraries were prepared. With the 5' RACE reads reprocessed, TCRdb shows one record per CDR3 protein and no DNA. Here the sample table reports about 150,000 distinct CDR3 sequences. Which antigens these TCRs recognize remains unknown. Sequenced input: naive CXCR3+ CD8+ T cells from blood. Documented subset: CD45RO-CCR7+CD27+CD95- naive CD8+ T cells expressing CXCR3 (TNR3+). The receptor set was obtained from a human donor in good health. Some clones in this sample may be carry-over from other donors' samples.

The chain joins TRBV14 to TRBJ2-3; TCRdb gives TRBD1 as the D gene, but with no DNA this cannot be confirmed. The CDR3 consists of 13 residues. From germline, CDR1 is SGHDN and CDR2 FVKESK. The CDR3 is CASNAGGADTQYF.

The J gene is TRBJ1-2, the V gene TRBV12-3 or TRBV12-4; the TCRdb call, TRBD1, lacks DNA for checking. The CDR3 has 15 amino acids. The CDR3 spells CASSLFREKPYGYTF.

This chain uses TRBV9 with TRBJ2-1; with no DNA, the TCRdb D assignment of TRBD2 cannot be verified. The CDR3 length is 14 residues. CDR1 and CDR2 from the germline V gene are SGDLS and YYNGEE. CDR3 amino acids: CASNRASGHNEQFF.

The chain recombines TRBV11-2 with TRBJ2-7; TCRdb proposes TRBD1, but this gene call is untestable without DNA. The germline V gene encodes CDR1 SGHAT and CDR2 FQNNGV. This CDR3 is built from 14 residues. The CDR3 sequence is CASSQRDGKYEQYF.

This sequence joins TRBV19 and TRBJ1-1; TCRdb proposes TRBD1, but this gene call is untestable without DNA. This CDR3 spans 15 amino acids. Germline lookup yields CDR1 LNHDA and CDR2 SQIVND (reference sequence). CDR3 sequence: CASSISGTLNTEAFF.

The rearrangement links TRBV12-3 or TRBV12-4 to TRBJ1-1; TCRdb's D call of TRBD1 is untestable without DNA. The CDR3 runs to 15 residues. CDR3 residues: CASSLAWDRDTEAFF.

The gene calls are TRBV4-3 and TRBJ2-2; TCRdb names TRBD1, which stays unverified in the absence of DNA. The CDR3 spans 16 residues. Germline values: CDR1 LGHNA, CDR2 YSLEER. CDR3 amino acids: CASSQEVQGWTGELFF.

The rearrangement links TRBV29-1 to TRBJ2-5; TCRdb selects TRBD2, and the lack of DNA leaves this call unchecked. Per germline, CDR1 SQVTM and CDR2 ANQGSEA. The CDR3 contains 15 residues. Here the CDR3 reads CSVEELSSGQETQYF.

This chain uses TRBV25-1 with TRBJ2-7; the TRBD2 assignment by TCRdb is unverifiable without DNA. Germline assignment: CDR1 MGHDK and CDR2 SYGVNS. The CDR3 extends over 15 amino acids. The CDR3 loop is CASSEYGGSPYEQYF.

The chain's CDR3 is CASSAQLPNSEYNEQFF. This chain connects TRBV10-1 to TRBJ2-1. The CDR3 has 17 residues. Germline lookup yields CDR1 WNHNN and CDR2 SYGVQD (reference sequence).

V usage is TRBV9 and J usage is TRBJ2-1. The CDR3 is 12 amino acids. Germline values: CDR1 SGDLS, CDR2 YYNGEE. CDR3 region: CASSEVYNEQFF.

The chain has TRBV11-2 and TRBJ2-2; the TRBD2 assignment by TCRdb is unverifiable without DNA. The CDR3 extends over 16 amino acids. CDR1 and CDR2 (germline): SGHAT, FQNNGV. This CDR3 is CASSQPLTFNTGELFF.

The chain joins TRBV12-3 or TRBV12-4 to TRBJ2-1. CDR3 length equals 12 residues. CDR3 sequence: CASMVAYNEQFF.

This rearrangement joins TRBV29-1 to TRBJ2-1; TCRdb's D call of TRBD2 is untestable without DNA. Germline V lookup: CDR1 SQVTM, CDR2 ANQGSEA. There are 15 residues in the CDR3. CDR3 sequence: CSVVGAAGWNNEQFF.

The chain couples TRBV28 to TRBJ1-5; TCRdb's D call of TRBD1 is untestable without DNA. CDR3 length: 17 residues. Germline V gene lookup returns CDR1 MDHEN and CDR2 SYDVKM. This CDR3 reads CASSFNPGTGFHQPQHF.

CDR3 residues: CASSVEYGGPGIPTEQYF. The V and J genes are TRBV9 and TRBJ2-7; TCRdb selects TRBD1, and the lack of DNA leaves this call unchecked. The CDR3 has 18 amino acids. Germline-derived CDR1 and CDR2 are SGDLS and YYNGEE.

The CDR3 region is CASSSPGGPVDTEAFF. The rearrangement links TRBV12-3 or TRBV12-4 to TRBJ1-1; TCRdb designates TRBD1, a call that cannot be tested without DNA. This CDR3 comprises 16 residues.

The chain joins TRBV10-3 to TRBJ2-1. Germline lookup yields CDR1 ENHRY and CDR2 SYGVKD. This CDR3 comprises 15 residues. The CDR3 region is CAISEGVGSYNEQFF.

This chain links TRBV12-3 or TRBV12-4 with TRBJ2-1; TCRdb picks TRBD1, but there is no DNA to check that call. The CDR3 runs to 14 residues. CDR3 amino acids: CASWGESFHNEQFF.

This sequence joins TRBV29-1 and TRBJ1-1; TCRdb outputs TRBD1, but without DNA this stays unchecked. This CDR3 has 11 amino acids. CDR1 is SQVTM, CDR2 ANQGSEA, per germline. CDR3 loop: CSVLRGVEAFF.

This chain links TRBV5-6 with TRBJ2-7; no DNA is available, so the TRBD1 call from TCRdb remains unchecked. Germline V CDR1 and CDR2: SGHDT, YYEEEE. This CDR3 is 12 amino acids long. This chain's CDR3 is CASSSTHREEYF.

CDR3 sequence: CASSSPGDTQYF. V is TRBV7-9 and J is TRBJ2-3; the TCRdb D gene call, TRBD1, has no DNA to confirm it. Germline V gene sequence: CDR1 SEHNR, CDR2 FQNEAQ (reference sequence). The CDR3 is made up of 12 amino acids.

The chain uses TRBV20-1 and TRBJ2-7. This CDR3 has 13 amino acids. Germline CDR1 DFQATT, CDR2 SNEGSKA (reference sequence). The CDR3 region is CSARHRISYEQYF.

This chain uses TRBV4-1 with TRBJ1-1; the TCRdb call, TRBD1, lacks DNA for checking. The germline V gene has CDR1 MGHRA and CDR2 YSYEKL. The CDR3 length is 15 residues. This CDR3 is CASSRGGQANTEAFF.

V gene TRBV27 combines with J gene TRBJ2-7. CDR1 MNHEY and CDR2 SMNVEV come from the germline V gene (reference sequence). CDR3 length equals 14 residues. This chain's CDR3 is CASSLGLNSYEQYF.

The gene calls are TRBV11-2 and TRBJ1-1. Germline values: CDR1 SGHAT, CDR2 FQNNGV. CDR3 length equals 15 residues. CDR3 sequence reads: CASSSGEGGSTEAFF.

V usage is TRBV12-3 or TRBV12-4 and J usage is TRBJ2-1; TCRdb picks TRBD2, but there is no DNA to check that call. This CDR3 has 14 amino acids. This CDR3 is CASRAAGGPYEQFF.